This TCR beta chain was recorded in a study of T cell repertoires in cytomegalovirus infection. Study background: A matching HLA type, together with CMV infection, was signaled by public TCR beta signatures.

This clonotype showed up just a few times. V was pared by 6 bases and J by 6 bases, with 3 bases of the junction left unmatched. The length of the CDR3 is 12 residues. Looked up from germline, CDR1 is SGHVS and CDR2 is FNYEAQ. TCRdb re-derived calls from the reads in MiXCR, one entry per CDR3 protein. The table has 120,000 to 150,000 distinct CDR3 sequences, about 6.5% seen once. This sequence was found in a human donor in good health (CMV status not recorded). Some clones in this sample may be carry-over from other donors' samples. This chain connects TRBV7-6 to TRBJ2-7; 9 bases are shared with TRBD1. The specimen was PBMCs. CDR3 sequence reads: CASRDRGAEQYF. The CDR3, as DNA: TGTGCCAGCAGGGACAGGGGCGCCGAGCAGTACTTC.